The clone carrying this T cell receptor beta chain appeared many times. This specimen comes from a study of T-cell reconstitution after alpha-beta-depleted transplantation in children. The CDR3 spans 13 residues. Looked up from germline, CDR1 is SGDLS and CDR2 is YYNGEE. Trimming took 0 bases from V and 6 from J, leaving 10 bases between them. The TCRbeta library was prepared with unique molecular identifiers. TCRdb passed the PCR reads through MiXCR, listing each CDR3 protein once. The sample holds over 450,000 distinct CDR3 sequences, about 10% seen once. The chain employs TRBV9 and TRBJ2-7; tentatively, D is TRBD1 or TRBD2 (6 bases each). The source material was PBMCs, sampled before TCRalphabeta/CD19-depleted stem cell transplant. This clonotype was sampled from a child younger than 10 with inherited bone marrow failure, due to receive a stem cell transplant. The CDR3, as DNA: TGTGCCAGCAGCGTAGAAGGGGGGTCCGAGCAGTACTTC. Residues: CASSVEGGSEQYF.